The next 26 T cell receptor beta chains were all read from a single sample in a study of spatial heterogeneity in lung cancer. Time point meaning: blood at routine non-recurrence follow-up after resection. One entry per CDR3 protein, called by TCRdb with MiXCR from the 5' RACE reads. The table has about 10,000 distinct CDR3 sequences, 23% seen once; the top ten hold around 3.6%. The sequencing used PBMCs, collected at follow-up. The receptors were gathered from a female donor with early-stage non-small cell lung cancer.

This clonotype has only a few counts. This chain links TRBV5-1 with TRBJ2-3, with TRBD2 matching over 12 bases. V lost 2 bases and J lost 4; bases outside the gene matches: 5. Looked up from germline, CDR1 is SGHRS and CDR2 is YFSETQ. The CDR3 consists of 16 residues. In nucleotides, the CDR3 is TGCGCCAGCAGCTTAACTAGCGGGAGGAAGGCAGATACGCAGTATTTT. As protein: CASSLTSGRKADTQYF.

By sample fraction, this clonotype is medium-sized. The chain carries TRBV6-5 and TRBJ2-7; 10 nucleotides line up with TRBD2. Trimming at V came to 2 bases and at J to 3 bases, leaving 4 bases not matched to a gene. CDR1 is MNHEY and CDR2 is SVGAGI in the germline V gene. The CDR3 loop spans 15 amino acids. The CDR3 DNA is TGTGCCAGCAGTTACCTAGCGGGAGACAACTACGAGCAGTACTTC. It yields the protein CASSYLAGDNYEQYF.

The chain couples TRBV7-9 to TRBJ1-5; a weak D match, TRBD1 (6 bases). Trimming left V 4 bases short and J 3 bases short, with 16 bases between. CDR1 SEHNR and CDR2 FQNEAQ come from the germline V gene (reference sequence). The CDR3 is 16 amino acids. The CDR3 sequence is CASSSVVSGDNQPQHF. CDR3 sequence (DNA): TGTGCCAGCAGCTCCGTTGTCTCAGGGGACAATCAGCCCCAGCATTTT.

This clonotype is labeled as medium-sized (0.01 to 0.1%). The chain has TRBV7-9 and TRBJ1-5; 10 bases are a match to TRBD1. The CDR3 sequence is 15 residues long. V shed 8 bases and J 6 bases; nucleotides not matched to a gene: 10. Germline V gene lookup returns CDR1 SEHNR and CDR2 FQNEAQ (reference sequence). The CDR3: CASSPDRGLGQPQHF. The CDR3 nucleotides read TGTGCCAGCTCTCCCGACAGGGGGCTCGGTCAGCCCCAGCATTTT.

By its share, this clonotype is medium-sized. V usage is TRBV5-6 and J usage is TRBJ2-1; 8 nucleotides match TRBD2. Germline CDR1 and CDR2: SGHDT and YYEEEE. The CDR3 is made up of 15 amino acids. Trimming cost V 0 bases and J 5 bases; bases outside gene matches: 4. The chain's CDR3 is CASSLDGRGNNEQFF. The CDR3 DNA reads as TGTGCCAGCAGCTTGGACGGGAGGGGTAACAATGAGCAGTTCTTC.

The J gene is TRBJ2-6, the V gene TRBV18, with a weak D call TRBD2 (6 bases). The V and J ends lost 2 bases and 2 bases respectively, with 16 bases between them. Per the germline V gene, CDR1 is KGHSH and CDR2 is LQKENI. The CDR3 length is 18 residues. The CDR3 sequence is CASSPMGPGGPGANVLTF. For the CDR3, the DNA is TGTGCCAGCTCACCAATGGGCCCCGGGGGACCTGGGGCCAACGTCCTGACTTTC.

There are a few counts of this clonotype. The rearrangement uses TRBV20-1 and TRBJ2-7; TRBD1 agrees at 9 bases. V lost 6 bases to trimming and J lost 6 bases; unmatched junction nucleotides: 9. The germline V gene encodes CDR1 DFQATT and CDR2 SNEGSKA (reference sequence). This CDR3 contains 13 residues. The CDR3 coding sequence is TGCAGTGCCCAACGGGACAGGGCCTTCGAGCAGTACTTC. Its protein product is CSAQRDRAFEQYF.

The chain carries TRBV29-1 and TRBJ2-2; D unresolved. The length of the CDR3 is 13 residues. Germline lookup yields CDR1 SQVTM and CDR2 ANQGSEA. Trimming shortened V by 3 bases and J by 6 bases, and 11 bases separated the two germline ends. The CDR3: CSVDYRRAGELFF. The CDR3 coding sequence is TGCAGCGTTGATTATCGGCGTGCCGGGGAGCTGTTTTTT.

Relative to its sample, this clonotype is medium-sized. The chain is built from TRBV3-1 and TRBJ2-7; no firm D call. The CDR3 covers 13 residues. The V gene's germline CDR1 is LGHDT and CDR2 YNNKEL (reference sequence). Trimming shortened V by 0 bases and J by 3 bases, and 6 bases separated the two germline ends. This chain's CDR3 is CASSQETGYEQYF. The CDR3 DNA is TGTGCCAGCAGCCAAGAAACGGGCTACGAGCAGTACTTC.

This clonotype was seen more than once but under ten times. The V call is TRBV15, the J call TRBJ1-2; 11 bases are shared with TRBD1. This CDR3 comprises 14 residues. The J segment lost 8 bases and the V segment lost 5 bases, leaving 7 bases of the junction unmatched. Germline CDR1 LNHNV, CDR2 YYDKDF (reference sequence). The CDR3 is CATSWDRGLEGYTF. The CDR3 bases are TGTGCCACCAGCTGGGACAGGGGGTTGGAAGGCTACACCTTC.

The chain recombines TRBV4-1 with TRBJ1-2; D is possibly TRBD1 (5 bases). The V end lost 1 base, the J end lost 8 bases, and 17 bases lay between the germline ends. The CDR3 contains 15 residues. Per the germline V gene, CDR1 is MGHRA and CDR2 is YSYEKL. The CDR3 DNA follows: TGCGCCAGCAGCCAAGGCTCTCCGGATAGGGGAGGCTACACCTTC. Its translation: CASSQGSPDRGGYTF.

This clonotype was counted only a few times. CDR3 sequence (DNA): TGTGCCAGCAGCTTCCTCATATTCCGGGGGGGTAGCTCCTACGAGCAGTACTTC. The encoded protein is CASSFLIFRGGSSYEQYF. J is TRBJ2-7 and V is TRBV5-6, with 8 bases fitting TRBD2. V gave up 2 bases and J gave up 0 bases; unmatched junction bases: 13. CDR1 is SGHDT, CDR2 YYEEEE, per germline. This CDR3 spans 18 amino acids.

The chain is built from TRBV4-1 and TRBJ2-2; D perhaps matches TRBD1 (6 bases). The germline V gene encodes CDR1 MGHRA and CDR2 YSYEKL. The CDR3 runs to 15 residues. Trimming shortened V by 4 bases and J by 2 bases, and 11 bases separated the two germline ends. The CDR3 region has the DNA TGCGCCAGCAGCCTTACGGGACAAAACACCGGGGAGCTGTTTTTT. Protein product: CASSLTGQNTGELFF.

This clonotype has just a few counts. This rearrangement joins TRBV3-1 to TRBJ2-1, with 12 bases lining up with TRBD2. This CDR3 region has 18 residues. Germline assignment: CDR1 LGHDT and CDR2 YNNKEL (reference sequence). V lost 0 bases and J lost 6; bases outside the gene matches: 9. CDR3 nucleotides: TGTGCCAGCAGCCAAGACCAACTAGCGGGGGGCGAGGGCAATGAGCAGTTCTTC. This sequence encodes CASSQDQLAGGEGNEQFF.

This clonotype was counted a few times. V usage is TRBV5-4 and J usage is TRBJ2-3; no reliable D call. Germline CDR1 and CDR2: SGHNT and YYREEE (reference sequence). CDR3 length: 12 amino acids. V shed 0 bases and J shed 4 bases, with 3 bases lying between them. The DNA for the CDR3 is TGTGCCAGCAGCTTGGTTGCAGATACGCAGTATTTT. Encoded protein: CASSLVADTQYF.

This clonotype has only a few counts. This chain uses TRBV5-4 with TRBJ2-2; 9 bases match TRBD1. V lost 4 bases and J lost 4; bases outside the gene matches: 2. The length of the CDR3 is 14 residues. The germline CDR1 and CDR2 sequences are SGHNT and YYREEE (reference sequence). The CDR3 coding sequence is TGTGCCAGCAGCGGGACAGGGACCACCGGGGAGCTGTTTTTT. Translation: CASSGTGTTGELFF.

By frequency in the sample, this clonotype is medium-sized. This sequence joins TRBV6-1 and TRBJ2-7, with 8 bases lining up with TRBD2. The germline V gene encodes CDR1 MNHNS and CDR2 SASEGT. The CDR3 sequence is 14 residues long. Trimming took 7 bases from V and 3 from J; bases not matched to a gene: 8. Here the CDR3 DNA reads TGTGCCAGCATTCCCAGCGGGAGTGGCTACGAGCAGTACTTC. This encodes CASIPSGSGYEQYF.

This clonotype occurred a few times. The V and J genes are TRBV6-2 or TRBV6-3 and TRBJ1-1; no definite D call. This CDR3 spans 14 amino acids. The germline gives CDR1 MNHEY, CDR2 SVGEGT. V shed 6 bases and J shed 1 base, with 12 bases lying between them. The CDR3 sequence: CASRGQVENTEAFF. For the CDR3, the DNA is TGTGCCAGCAGGGGTCAGGTGGAGAACACTGAAGCTTTCTTT.

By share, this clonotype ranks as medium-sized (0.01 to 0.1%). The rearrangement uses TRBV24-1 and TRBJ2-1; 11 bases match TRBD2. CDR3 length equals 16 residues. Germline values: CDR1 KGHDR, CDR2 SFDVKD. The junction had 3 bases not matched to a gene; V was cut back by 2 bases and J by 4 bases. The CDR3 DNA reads TGTGCCACCAGTGATTCTGGGACTAGCGGATACAATGAGCAGTTCTTC. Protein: CATSDSGTSGYNEQFF.

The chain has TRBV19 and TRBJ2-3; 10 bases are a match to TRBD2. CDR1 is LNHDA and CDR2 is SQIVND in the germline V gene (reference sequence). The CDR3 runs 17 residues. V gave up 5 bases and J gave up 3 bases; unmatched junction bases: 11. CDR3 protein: CASSSYGTSEVTDTQYF. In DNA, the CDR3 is TGTGCCAGTAGTTCCTACGGGACTAGCGAAGTGACAGATACGCAGTATTTT.

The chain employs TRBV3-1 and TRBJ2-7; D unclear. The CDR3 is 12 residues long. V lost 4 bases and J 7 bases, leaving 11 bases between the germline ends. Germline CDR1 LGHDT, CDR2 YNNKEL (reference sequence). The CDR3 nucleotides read TGTGCCAGCAGCCTCGCAACCGGGGAGCAGTACTTC. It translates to CASSLATGEQYF.

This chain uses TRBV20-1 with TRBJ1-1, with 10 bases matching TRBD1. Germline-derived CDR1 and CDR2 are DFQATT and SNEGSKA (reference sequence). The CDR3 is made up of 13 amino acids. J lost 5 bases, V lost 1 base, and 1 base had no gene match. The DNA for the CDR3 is TGCAGTGCTAGAGGGACAGGGGGGACTGAAGCTTTCTTT. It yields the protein CSARGTGGTEAFF.

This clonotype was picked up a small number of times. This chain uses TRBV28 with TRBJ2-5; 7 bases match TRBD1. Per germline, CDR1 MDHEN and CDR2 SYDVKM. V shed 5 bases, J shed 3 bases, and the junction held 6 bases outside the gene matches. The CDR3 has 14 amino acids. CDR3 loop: CASSPHDREETQYF. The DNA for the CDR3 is TGTGCCAGCAGTCCCCACGACAGGGAAGAGACCCAGTACTTC.

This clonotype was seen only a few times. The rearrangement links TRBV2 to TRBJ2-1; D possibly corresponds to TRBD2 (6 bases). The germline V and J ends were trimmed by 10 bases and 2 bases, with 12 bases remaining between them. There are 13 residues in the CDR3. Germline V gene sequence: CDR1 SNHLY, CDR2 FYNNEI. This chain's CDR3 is CATGLAPYNEQFF. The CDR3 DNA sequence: TGTGCCACGGGACTGGCCCCCTACAATGAGCAGTTCTTC.

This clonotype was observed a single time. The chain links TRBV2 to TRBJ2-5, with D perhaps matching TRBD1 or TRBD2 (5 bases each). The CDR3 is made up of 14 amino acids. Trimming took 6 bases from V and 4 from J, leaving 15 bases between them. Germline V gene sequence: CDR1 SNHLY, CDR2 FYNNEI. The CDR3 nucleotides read TGTGCCAGCAGGAGGGACGGCCCGGGAGAGACCCAGTACTTC. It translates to CASRRDGPGETQYF.

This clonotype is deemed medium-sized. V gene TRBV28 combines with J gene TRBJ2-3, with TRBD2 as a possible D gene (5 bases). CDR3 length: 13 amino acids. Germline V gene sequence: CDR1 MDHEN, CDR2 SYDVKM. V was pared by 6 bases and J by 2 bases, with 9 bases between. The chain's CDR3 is CASRSGVTDTQYF. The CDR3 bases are TGTGCCAGCAGGAGCGGCGTCACAGATACGCAGTATTTT.